These 27 T cell receptor beta chains were all obtained from the same sample, sequenced in a study of low-dose radiotherapy and immunotherapy resistance in tumors. Alpha and beta chains were covered, as first-strand cDNA relied on TRAV- and TRBV-specific primers. It was with a constant-region primer and a V-primer adapter that TCRs were amplified over about 20 PCR cycles. TCRdb re-derived calls from the reads in MiXCR, one entry per CDR3 protein. The sample has roughly 60,000 distinct CDR3 sequences, around 25% seen once. Described time point: before trial treatment. Sequencing used PBMCs, obtained before treatment. Receptors were obtained from a male donor with prostate cancer.

The V and J genes are TRBV12-3 or TRBV12-4 and TRBJ2-7; 11 bases are a match to TRBD1. This CDR3 contains 15 residues. V shed 6 bases and J 4 bases; nucleotides not matched to a gene: 8. CDR3 protein: CASSSRRDRGYEQYF. CDR3 coding DNA: TGTGCCAGCAGCAGCCGACGGGACAGGGGGTACGAGCAGTACTTC.

To note about this clonotype: A far larger clone is only one base removed, so a read error is likely. This chain joins TRBV5-3 and TRBJ2-1; the match to TRBD1 covers 7 bases. TRBV5-3 belongs to the ORF category, with a function that is uncertain. V gave up 8 bases and J gave up 10 bases; unmatched junction bases: 12. The CDR3 runs 13 residues. The CDR3, as DNA: TGTGCCAGCAGGTTGACAGGGTCCTACGAGCAGTTCTTC. This sequence encodes CASRLTGSYEQFF.

This clonotype was detected ten times or more. The chain combines TRBV7-9 with TRBJ1-2; D possibly corresponds to TRBD1 (5 bases). Germline V gene lookup returns CDR1 SEHNR and CDR2 FQNEAQ (reference sequence). This CDR3 has 14 amino acids. The CDR3: CTTSEGRNPYGYTF. In nucleotides, the CDR3 is TGTACCACCTCGGAGGGGCGGAACCCCTATGGCTACACCTTC.

This clonotype was picked up many times. CDR3 bases: TGCAGTGCTATGACAGGAGACTCTGGAAACACCATATATTTT. Protein sequence: CSAMTGDSGNTIYF. The chain joins TRBV20-1 to TRBJ1-3; possible D gene TRBD1, 6 bases. CDR1 is DFQATT and CDR2 is SNEGSKA in the germline V gene (reference sequence). The CDR3 spans 14 residues. The V end lost 4 bases, the J end lost 0 bases, and 10 bases lay between the germline ends.

This clonotype was seen at least ten times. The CDR3 region has the DNA TGTGCCATTGAACGGACAGTCAGCGCCTATAATTCACCCCTCCACTTT. Amino acids: CAIERTVSAYNSPLHF. The J gene is TRBJ1-6, the V gene TRBV21-1; the D call of TRBD1 is as the table states it, not checked on the DNA. TRBV21-1 is assigned pseudogene status. CDR3 length: 16 amino acids.

This clonotype was seen repeatedly, ten times or more. The V call is TRBV7-9, the J call TRBJ1-3; a possible D gene is TRBD1 (5 bases). Germline CDR1 SEHNR, CDR2 FQNEAQ (reference sequence). There are 16 residues in the CDR3. V was clipped by 5 bases and J by 0 bases, with 14 bases between them. CDR3 DNA: TGTGCCAGCAGCCCGCCGGGGGGGAGCTCTGGAAACACCATATATTTT. It codes for CASSPPGGSSGNTIYF.

This clonotype has ten or more counts. The chain couples TRBV28 to TRBJ2-1; no definite D call. The V end lost 1 base, the J end lost 7 bases, and 5 bases lay between the germline ends. CDR1 is MDHEN and CDR2 is SYDVKM in the germline V gene. CDR3 length equals 12 residues. The CDR3: CASSLLGNEQFF. For the CDR3, the DNA is TGTGCCAGCAGTTTATTAGGGAATGAGCAGTTCTTC.

The chain recombines TRBV24-1 with TRBJ2-1; D not certain. Trimming took 7 bases from V and 8 from J, leaving 8 bases between them. Germline V gene data show CDR1 as KGHDR and CDR2 as SFDVKD. The CDR3 consists of 11 residues. The DNA of the CDR3 is TGTGCCACCAGCGTTTTCGATGAGCAGTTCTTC. Translated, it gives CATSVFDEQFF.

V usage is TRBV20-1 and J usage is TRBJ2-6; 10 bases fit TRBD1. Germline lookup yields CDR1 DFQATT and CDR2 SNEGSKA (reference sequence). This CDR3 comprises 15 residues. CDR3 coding DNA: TGCAGCCCGGGACAGGGGAACTCTGGGGCCAACGTCCTGACTTTC. Translated, it gives CSPGQGNSGANVLTF.

This clonotype was seen repeatedly, ten times or more. The chain is built from TRBV12-3 or TRBV12-4 and TRBJ2-1; TRBD2 aligns across 9 bases. The CDR3 has 16 amino acids. V was pared by 4 bases and J by 8 bases, with 12 bases of the junction left unmatched. The CDR3 loop reads CASSSPLGTSIHEQFF. The CDR3 DNA reads as TGTGCCAGCAGTTCCCCTCTAGGGACTAGCATCCATGAGCAGTTCTTC.

By its share, this clonotype is medium-sized. V gene TRBV6-2 or TRBV6-3 combines with J gene TRBJ1-6, with 10 bases aligning to TRBD1. This CDR3 region has 13 residues. Looked up from germline, CDR1 is MNHEY and CDR2 is SVGEGT. The V gene end was trimmed by 6 bases and the J gene end by 9 bases; junction bases not matched to a gene: 2. CDR3 DNA: TGTGCCAGCAGAGGGACAGGGGTTTCACCCCTCCACTTT. The encoded protein is CASRGTGVSPLHF.

This clonotype has just one count. The CDR3 bases are TGTGCCAGCAGCGTAAACCCCCGTCCCACCTCTGGAAACACCATATATTTT. This gives the protein CASSVNPRPTSGNTIYF. The chain joins TRBV9 to TRBJ1-3, with no clear D. CDR3 length: 17 residues. Germline lookup yields CDR1 SGDLS and CDR2 YYNGEE. Trimming pared 1 base from V and 0 bases from J, leaving 14 bases between.

In its sample, this clonotype was seen many times. The rearrangement uses TRBV6-2 or TRBV6-3 and TRBJ2-7; 7 bases map to TRBD1. CDR3 length: 12 amino acids. Germline loops: CDR1 MNHEY, CDR2 SVGEGT. Trimming removed 7 bases from V and 6 bases from J; junction bases left unmatched: 6. The CDR3 spells CASKPTGSEQYF. DNA of the CDR3: TGTGCCAGCAAACCGACAGGGTCCGAGCAGTACTTC.

This clonotype has more than one count but fewer than ten. V usage is TRBV7-9 and J usage is TRBJ1-3; weak D call: TRBD1 (6 bases). Germline lookup yields CDR1 SEHNR and CDR2 FQNEAQ (reference sequence). This CDR3 is built from 16 residues. Deletions cut 2 bases from V and 4 bases from J, with 15 bases between. The CDR3: CASSLSGAGTGNTIYF. CDR3 nucleotide sequence: TGTGCCAGCAGCTTATCGGGGGCCGGTACGGGAAACACCATATATTTT.

This clonotype was found many times. The chain links TRBV5-1 to TRBJ2-5; D unresolved. CDR1 and CDR2 from the germline V gene are SGHRS and YFSETQ. V was pared by 3 bases and J by 2 bases, with 14 bases between. The CDR3 totals 15 residues. The CDR3 DNA reads TGCGCCAGCAGCTCGGACGGTCCTGGGCAAGAGACCCAGTACTTC. Residues: CASSSDGPGQETQYF.

In this sample, this clonotype turned up many times. J is TRBJ2-1 and V is TRBV18; the D gene is possibly TRBD2 (5 bases). This CDR3 is 19 amino acids long. V was pared by 0 bases and J by 0 bases, with 18 bases between. In germline, CDR1 is KGHSH, CDR2 LQKENI. CDR3 region: CASSPPEGSSPSSYNEQFF. Here the CDR3 DNA reads TGTGCCAGCTCACCACCTGAGGGCAGTTCCCCTAGCTCCTACAATGAGCAGTTCTTC.

Comment on this clonotype: Its ends do not fully match the called genes, so a read error is possible. The chain uses TRBV27 and TRBJ1-5, with D uncertain. CDR1 and CDR2 (germline): MNHEY, SMNVEV (reference sequence). CDR3 length: 14 residues. The CDR3 DNA sequence: TGTGCCAGCAGTCCGAGATATAGCAGTCAGCCCCAGCATTTT. Translation gives CASSPRYSSQPQHF.

This clonotype has a count of ten or more. The V call is TRBV7-9, the J call TRBJ1-3; TRBD1 might be the D (5 bases). The CDR3 is made up of 16 amino acids. Trimming took off 5 bases at V and 0 bases at J, with 14 bases between the two ends. Germline V CDR1 and CDR2: SEHNR, FQNEAQ (reference sequence). DNA for the CDR3: TGTGCCAGCAGCAGAACGGGACGAGTCTCTGGAAACACCATATATTTT. Protein sequence: CASSRTGRVSGNTIYF.

The chain has TRBV28 and TRBJ2-7; D not resolved. The CDR3 runs to 13 residues. Germline V gives CDR1 MDHEN, CDR2 SYDVKM. The ends were cut back, 8 bases at V and 2 bases at J, with 13 bases in the middle. The CDR3 nucleotides read TGTGCCAGCGTCCGGTTTGGGGCCTACGAGCAGTACTTC. As protein: CASVRFGAYEQYF.

This clonotype has at least ten counts. V usage is TRBV12-3 or TRBV12-4 and J usage is TRBJ1-2; 9 positions match TRBD1. The V segment lost 5 bases and the J segment 6 bases; nucleotides outside the gene matches: 1. The CDR3 consists of 12 residues. The CDR3 protein is CASSRTGDGYTF. In DNA form, the CDR3 reads TGTGCCAGCAGTCGGACAGGGGATGGCTACACCTTC.

This chain's CDR3 is CASSAGLALSTDTQYF. CDR3 bases: TGTGCCAGCTCAGCAGGACTAGCGCTCAGCACAGATACGCAGTATTTT. The chain employs TRBV18 and TRBJ2-3; 9 positions match TRBD2. J was trimmed by 0 bases and V by 5 bases; bases with no gene match: 6. Germline CDR1 KGHSH, CDR2 LQKENI. This CDR3 contains 16 residues. The full variable domain, completed using reference TRBV18 and TRBJ2-3, is NAGVMQNPRHLVRRRGQEARLRCSPMKGHSHVYWYRQLPEEGLKFMVYLQKENIIDESGMPKERFSAEFPKEGPSILRIQQVVRGDSAAYFCASSAGLALSTDTQYFGPGTRLTVL.

This clonotype was detected many times. The V and J genes are TRBV19 and TRBJ1-1; D is perhaps TRBD1 (5 bases). Trimming stripped 7 bases from V and 5 bases from J, with 17 bases between. Germline-derived CDR1 and CDR2 are LNHDA and SQIVND (reference sequence). The CDR3 is 14 amino acids. In DNA, the CDR3 is TGTGCCAGTAATGATTACGGGGGAGGGACTGAAGCTTTCTTT. This gives the protein CASNDYGGGTEAFF.

This clonotype has at least ten counts. This chain connects TRBV10-1 to TRBJ2-7; the D is unclear. V gave up 3 bases and J gave up 13 bases, with 4 bases separating them. Germline-derived CDR1 and CDR2 are WNHNN and SYGVQD (reference sequence). The CDR3 sequence is 8 residues long. CDR3 coding DNA: TGCGCCAGCAGTGACCCTTACTTC. It encodes CASSDPYF.

This clonotype was picked up many times. The chain couples TRBV2 to TRBJ1-2, with D unclear. V gave up 8 bases and J gave up 0 bases, with 4 bases separating them. The CDR3 consists of 11 residues. CDR1 is SNHLY and CDR2 is FYNNEI in the germline V gene. CDR3 in amino acids: CASETNYGYTF. DNA of the CDR3: TGTGCCAGCGAAACTAACTATGGCTACACCTTC. Full variable domain (remainder filled in from reference TRBV2 and TRBJ1-2): EPEVTQTPSHQVTQMGQEVILRCVPISNHLYFYWYRQILGQKVEFLVSFYNNEISEKSEIFDDQFSVERPDGSNFTLKIRSTKLEDSAMYFCASETNYGYTFGSGTRLTVV.

This clonotype was detected only a few times. The chain links TRBV30 to TRBJ2-2; 7 nucleotides align to TRBD1. Per the germline V gene, CDR1 is GTSNPN and CDR2 is SVGIG (reference sequence). This CDR3 contains 14 residues. V trimming: 3 bases; J trimming: 2 bases; junction bases outside the gene matches: 3. Written as DNA, the CDR3 is TGTGCCTGGAGAAGGGGGCATAACACCGGGGAGCTGTTTTTT. Amino acids: CAWRRGHNTGELFF.

This clonotype has a count of ten or more. The genes are TRBV5-1 and TRBJ1-6; maybe TRBD1 (5 bases). The germline V and J ends were trimmed by 0 bases and 10 bases, with 11 bases remaining between them. Germline CDR1 and CDR2: SGHRS and YFSETQ. CDR3 length: 14 amino acids. CDR3 region: CASSLETGGSPLHF. The CDR3 DNA sequence: TGCGCCAGCAGCTTGGAAACAGGTGGCTCACCCCTCCACTTT. Filled out from reference TRBV5-1 and TRBJ1-6, the complete variable domain reads KAGVTQTPRYLIKTRGQQVTLSCSPISGHRSVSWYQQTPGQGLQFLFEYFSETQRNKGNFPGRFSGRQFSNSRSEMNVSTLELGDSALYLCASSLETGGSPLHFGNGTRLTVT.

Note on this clonotype: A read error is likely here: a far larger clone is one base away. The genes are TRBV5-5 and TRBJ2-1, with 7 bases that match TRBD2. This CDR3 spans 15 amino acids. Germline CDR1 and CDR2: SGHKS and YYEKEE (reference sequence). CDR3 region: CTSSLLGEGQNEQFF. In nucleotides, the CDR3 is TGTACCAGCAGCTTATTGGGGGAGGGCCAAAATGAGCAGTTCTTC.